This TCR beta chain was found in a study of blood T cell repertoires in COVID-19. The protocol was immunoSEQ multiplex PCR, while the TCRdb copy is restricted to in-frame clones and leaves out a portion. The sample has 150,000 to 200,000 clones; 85% to 90% are singletons. The sequenced sample consisted of PBMCs or T cells enriched from blood (not recorded which). This TCR derives from a woman aged 45-60 years who had recovered from COVID-19.

CDR3 amino acids: CASSLMTGQETQYF. The CDR3 DNA sequence: TGTGCCAGCAGCCTCATGACGGGCCAAGAGACCCAGTACTTC. The chain employs TRBV3-1 (or the pseudogene TRBV3-2) and TRBJ2-5; D gene ambiguous. Germline loops: CDR1 LGHDT, CDR2 YNNKEL (reference sequence). The V end lost 4 bases, the J end lost 1 base, and 10 bases lay between the germline ends. CDR3 length: 14 residues.